This T cell receptor (beta chain) comes out of a study of beta chain features in type 1 diabetes. A word on this clone: Its antigen is not known.

Study findings and constraints: Shorter TCRB CDR3s, moderately but significantly so, marked every one of the four CD4+ subsets in Type 1 diabetes patients. There was a possibility that cDNA sequencing over-represented cells with high TCR expression. It was not settled here whether HLA type affects TCRB rearrangement.

Expressed TCRB transcripts were sequenced because the isolated RNA had all been reverse transcribed beforehand. Assay used: immunoSEQ multiplex PCR; TCRdb lists only in-frame clones, some missing. The data hold some 900,000 clones, with 15% to 20% observed a single time. V was clipped by 0 bases and J by 1 base, with 7 bases between them. The germline V gene encodes CDR1 LGHNA and CDR2 YSLEER. The CDR3 runs 15 residues. Sequencing was performed on naive CD4+ T cells from blood. This TCR came from a young woman in good health. The gene calls are TRBV4-3 and TRBJ2-1, with D hard to call. The CDR3 DNA is TGCGCCAGCAGCCAAGATCCAGGTTCCTACAATGAGCAGTTCTTC. Protein: CASSQDPGSYNEQFF.